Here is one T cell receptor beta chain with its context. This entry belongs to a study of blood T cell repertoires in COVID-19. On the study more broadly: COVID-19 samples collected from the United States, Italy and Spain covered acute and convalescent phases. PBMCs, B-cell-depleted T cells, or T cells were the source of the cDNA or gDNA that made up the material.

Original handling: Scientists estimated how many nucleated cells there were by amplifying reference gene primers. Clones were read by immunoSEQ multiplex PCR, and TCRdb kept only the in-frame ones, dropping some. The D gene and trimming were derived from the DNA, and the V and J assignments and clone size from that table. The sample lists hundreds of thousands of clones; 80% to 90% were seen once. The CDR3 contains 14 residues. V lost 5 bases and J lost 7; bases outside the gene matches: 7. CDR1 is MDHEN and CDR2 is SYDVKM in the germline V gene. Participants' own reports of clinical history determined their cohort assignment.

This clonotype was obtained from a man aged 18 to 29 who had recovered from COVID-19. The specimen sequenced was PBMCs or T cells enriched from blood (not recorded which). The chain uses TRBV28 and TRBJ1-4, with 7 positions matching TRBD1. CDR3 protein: CASSPPRQGEKLFF. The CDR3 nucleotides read TGTGCCAGCAGTCCCCCGCGACAGGGTGAAAAACTGTTTTTT. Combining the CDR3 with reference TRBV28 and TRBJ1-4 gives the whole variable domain DVKVTQSSRYLVKRTGEKVFLECVQDMDHENMFWYRQDPGLGLRLIYFSYDVKMKEKGDIPEGYSVSREKKERFSLILESASTNQTSMYLCASSPPRQGEKLFFGSGTQLSVL.